The 8 T cell receptor beta chains in this list originate from one sample, sequenced in a study of blood T cell repertoires in COVID-19. Libraries were prepared by immunoSEQ multiplex PCR; TCRdb keeps only in-frame clonotypes and omits some of them. The table records fewer than 200,000 clones, over 75% of them present only once. Sequencing was carried out using peripheral blood. The receptors originated from a man aged 45-60 years with acute or convalescent COVID-19.

The chain uses TRBV19 and TRBJ2-3; 7 bases align to TRBD1. CDR3 length: 15 residues. CDR1 and CDR2 from the germline V gene are LNHDA and SQIVND (reference sequence). V lost 7 bases and J lost 6; bases outside the gene matches: 13. CDR3 DNA: TGTGCCAGTAAAAAGGGACAGACACTCCAGGATACGCAGTATTTT. Protein product: CASKKGQTLQDTQYF.

The chain joins TRBV19 to TRBJ1-1; 7 nucleotides line up with TRBD1. Germline V gene lookup returns CDR1 LNHDA and CDR2 SQIVND (reference sequence). V was pared by 4 bases and J by 6 bases, with 8 bases of the junction left unmatched. This CDR3 is 14 amino acids long. In DNA, the CDR3 is TGTGCCAGTAGTACCACAGGGGAGTGGTCTGAAGCTTTCTTT. It yields the protein CASSTTGEWSEAFF. The variable domain in full, completed from reference TRBV19 and TRBJ1-1, reads DGGITQSPKYLFRKEGQNVTLSCEQNLNHDAMYWYRQDPGQGLRLIYYSQIVNDFQKGDIAEGYSVSREKKESFPLTVTSAQKNPTAFYLCASSTTGEWSEAFFGQGTRLTVV.

The chain carries TRBV5-6 and TRBJ1-1; tentative D call: TRBD1 (5 bases). The CDR3 consists of 15 residues. From germline, CDR1 is SGHDT and CDR2 YYEEEE. The V gene lost 2 bases and the J gene lost 0 bases, with 11 bases spanning the gap. The CDR3 nucleotides are TGTGCCAGCAGCTTCCCAGGGCGGATGAACACTGAAGCTTTCTTT. Residues: CASSFPGRMNTEAFF.

This clone was seen more than once but under ten times. This chain connects TRBV10-3 to TRBJ2-7, with TRBD1 as a possible D gene (6 bases). Trimming took off 8 bases at V and 1 base at J, with 9 bases between the two ends. Germline CDR1 ENHRY, CDR2 SYGVKD. The CDR3 runs 12 residues. CDR3 sequence reads: CAIRDTSYEQYF. CDR3 nucleotide sequence: TGTGCCATCCGGGACACATCCTACGAGCAGTACTTC.

This chain joins TRBV6-1 and TRBJ2-7; 8 bases match TRBD1. The CDR3 consists of 15 residues. J gave up 3 bases and V 3 bases, and 7 bases lay outside the gene matches. In germline, CDR1 is MNHNS, CDR2 SASEGT. CDR3 sequence reads: CASSDLRTGNYEQYV. The CDR3 DNA sequence: TGTGCCAGCAGTGACCTCAGGACAGGGAACTACGAGCAGTACGTC.

The chain uses TRBV6-5 and TRBJ1-6, with 9 bases fitting TRBD1. The germline CDR1 and CDR2 sequences are MNHEY and SVGAGI. Germline trimming cut 7 bases from V and 6 bases from J; bases unmatched to any gene: 7. The CDR3 is 15 amino acids. CDR3 nucleotides: TGTGCCAGCACCCCCGGGACAGGGAGTAATTCACCCCTCCACTTT. Its translation is CASTPGTGSNSPLHF.

Comment on this clone: Other DNA variants within this sample encode the same CDR3. The rearrangement joins TRBV27 to TRBJ2-3; D remains ambiguous. The ends were cut back, 5 bases at V and 0 bases at J, with 6 bases in the middle. Per the germline V gene, CDR1 is MNHEY and CDR2 is SMNVEV (reference sequence). The CDR3 loop spans 13 amino acids. CDR3 DNA sequence: TGTGCCAGCAGTCTTTTTAGCACAGATACGCAGTATTTT. Translated, it gives CASSLFSTDTQYF.

This chain joins TRBV11-1 and TRBJ1-4; TRBD1 matches 9 bases. CDR3 length equals 16 residues. Losses at the gene ends were 2 bases for V and 6 bases for J; bases not matched to a gene: 7. From germline, CDR1 is SGHAT and CDR2 FQDESV (reference sequence). The CDR3 spells CASSLSPGQGDEKLFF. The CDR3 DNA reads as TGTGCCAGCAGCTTATCACCGGGACAGGGCGATGAAAAACTGTTTTTT.